The 7 T cell receptor beta chains below were found in one sample sequenced in a study of blood T cell repertoires in COVID-19. Here immunoSEQ multiplex PCR was the method, and the copy in TCRdb shows in-frame clones only, minus some. The sample carries approximately 53,000 clones, around 90% recorded once. Source material: peripheral blood. These receptors were collected from a woman aged 80 or over with COVID-19, enrolled during active disease.

This clone turned up a few times. The CDR3 region is CASSTGTGASGANVLTF. The CDR3 DNA follows: TGTGCCAGCAGTACCGGGACAGGCGCCTCTGGGGCCAACGTCCTGACTTTC. The genes are TRBV2 and TRBJ2-6, with TRBD1 identical over 8 bases. Germline V gene lookup returns CDR1 SNHLY and CDR2 FYNNEI. The CDR3 is made up of 17 amino acids. Trimming removed 5 bases from V and 0 bases from J; junction bases left unmatched: 6.

The gene calls are TRBV20-1 and TRBJ1-3; maybe TRBD1 (5 bases). This CDR3 contains 13 residues. V shed 3 bases and J shed 4 bases, with 10 bases lying between them. CDR1 is DFQATT and CDR2 is SNEGSKA in the germline V gene (reference sequence). CDR3 residues: CSASSGLGNTIYF. The CDR3, as DNA: TGCAGTGCTAGTTCAGGGCTAGGAAACACCATATATTTT.

The rearrangement joins TRBV7-2 to TRBJ2-5, with 10 bases aligning to TRBD1. Germline assignment: CDR1 SGHTA and CDR2 FQGNSA. The CDR3 consists of 15 residues. The J segment lost 5 bases and the V segment lost 6 bases, leaving 9 bases of the junction unmatched. CDR3 in amino acids: CASRPPGTGVETQYF. The DNA for the CDR3 is TGTGCCAGCAGACCTCCCGGGACAGGGGTTGAGACCCAGTACTTC.

The chain joins TRBV18 to TRBJ2-3; weak D call: TRBD2 (6 bases). Between the trimmed V and J ends, which lost 6 bases and 0 bases, there was a span of 13 bases. This CDR3 region has 15 residues. Looked up from germline, CDR1 is KGHSH and CDR2 is LQKENI. CDR3 bases: TGTGCCAGCTCCCGGGACTTTTCTAGCACAGATACGCAGTATTTT. This codes for CASSRDFSSTDTQYF.

V and J are TRBV27 and TRBJ1-2, with no clear D. Trimming shortened V by 5 bases and J by 6 bases, and 16 bases separated the two germline ends. The CDR3 is 14 residues long. Per germline, CDR1 MNHEY and CDR2 SMNVEV (reference sequence). The CDR3 sequence is CASSPYPRTDGYTF. In nucleotides, the CDR3 is TGTGCCAGCAGTCCCTATCCCCGGACTGATGGCTACACCTTC.

The chain uses TRBV5-5 and TRBJ1-6; D not certain. The CDR3 has 12 amino acids. Deletions cut 2 bases from V and 10 bases from J, with 7 bases between. The germline gives CDR1 SGHKS, CDR2 YYEKEE (reference sequence). The CDR3 here is CASSLGESPLHF. CDR3 DNA: TGTGCCAGCAGCTTAGGAGAATCACCCCTCCACTTT.

The sample holds one count of this clone. The genes are TRBV6-5 and TRBJ1-5; D might be TRBD1 (5 bases). Germline CDR1 and CDR2: MNHEY and SVGAGI. V was pared by 2 bases and J by 4 bases, with 9 bases between. The CDR3 extends over 14 amino acids. The CDR3 here is CASSYQGRNQPQHF. The CDR3 coding sequence is TGTGCCAGCAGTTACCAGGGAAGGAATCAGCCCCAGCATTTT.